This T cell receptor beta chain originates from a study of vaccination effects on CD4 cells after COVID-19. Study results and limitations: Convalescent patients numbered few in the study; early post-infection timepoints were missing entirely.

In germline, CDR1 is SGHTA, CDR2 FQGTGA. The CDR3 spans 13 residues. V lost 5 bases and J 8 bases, leaving 10 bases between the germline ends. Clones were sequenced by immunoSEQ multiplex PCR, and TCRdb holds only the in-frame ones, with some missing. The profile shows about 53,000 clones, more than 60% of them singletons. A word on this clone: Its antigen is undetermined.

After less than twelve days in culture, the CD4+ T cells were isolated. Fresh IL-2-containing medium replaced half the medium on days 3 and 7. The material sequenced was CD4+ T cells from PBMCs cultured without peptide, taken before COVID-19 vaccination. The sequence derives from a human donor who received a COVID-19 vaccine. V gene TRBV7-3 combines with J gene TRBJ1-6; D gene uncertain. CDR3 loop: CASSPNFDSPLHF. In DNA form, the CDR3 reads TGTGCCAGCAGCCCCAATTTCGATTCACCCCTCCACTTT.